This is a list of T cell receptor beta chains from one sample in a study of cytomegalovirus exposure and HLA in healthy donors. The repertoire was sequenced with immunoSEQ multiplex PCR; TCRdb's copy has only in-frame clones and lacks some. The sample carries roughly 150,000 clones, around 73% recorded once. Sequencing was performed on PBMCs. These receptor sequences come from a male donor in good health and CMV-seronegative. Each CDR3 is given with its conserved first and last residue. The D gene is left open where the match is weak. Clone size is not always given. Where it is, it says once, few, many or a class for expanded clones.

j_call v_call d_call clone_size cdr3_aa cdr3_nt
TRBJ1-4 TRBV9 - - CASSMGGADRSEKLFF TGTGCCAGCAGCATGGGTGGGGCAGATCGGAGTGAAAAACTGTTTTTT
TRBJ2-3 TRBV11-2 - - CASSLGGGSTDTQYF TGTGCCAGCAGCTTAGGAGGGGGTTCAACAGATACGCAGTATTTT
TRBJ1-2 TRBV28 TRBD1 once CAITTGGADGYTF TGTGCCATCACGACAGGGGGCGCGGATGGCTACACCTTC
TRBJ2-4 TRBV27 TRBD1 - CASRRGQGAPGKNIQYF TGTGCCAGCAGGAGGGGACAGGGGGCGCCGGGCAAAAACATTCAGTACTTC
TRBJ1-2 TRBV6-5 TRBD1 once CASSRSDRAGYGYTF TGTGCCAGCAGTCGTAGTGACAGGGCTGGGTATGGCTACACCTTC
TRBJ2-1 TRBV7-3 TRBD2 - CASTPGDYGEQFF TGTGCCAGCACCCCCGGGGACTATGGCGAGCAGTTCTTC
TRBJ1-5 TRBV7-2 - once CASSLGQGRNQPQHF TGTGCCAGCAGCTTAGGGCAGGGTAGGAATCAGCCCCAGCATTTT
TRBJ2-1 TRBV19 TRBD2 few CASSKSSGSYNEQFF TGTGCCAGTAGTAAATCTAGCGGCTCCTACAATGAGCAGTTCTTC
TRBJ2-5 TRBV7-6 - once CASSRQQETQYF TGTGCCAGCAGCCGACAGCAAGAGACCCAGTACTTC
TRBJ2-1 TRBV7-3 TRBD2 - CASSSGGLAGVGNEQFF TGTGCCAGCAGCTCAGGGGGGCTAGCGGGAGTTGGCAATGAGCAGTTCTTC
TRBJ2-1 TRBV4-3 - - CASSQWRGDNEQFF TGCGCCAGCAGCCAGTGGAGGGGAGACAATGAGCAGTTCTTC
TRBJ1-1 TRBV7-9 - few CASSLLSGTEAFF TGTGCCAGCAGCTTATTAAGCGGAACTGAAGCTTTCTTT
TRBJ2-7 TRBV6-5 - - CASSGGGEQYF TGTGCCAGCAGTGGGGGAGGCGAGCAGTACTTC
TRBJ1-2 TRBV25-1 - - CASSAPRAANYGYTF TGTGCCAGCAGTGCCCCCAGGGCGGCTAACTATGGCTACACCTTC
TRBJ1-1 TRBV9 - few CASSVSGLNTEAFF TGTGCCAGCAGCGTATCCGGGTTGAACACTGAAGCTTTCTTT
TRBJ2-3 TRBV5-1 - - CASSLAVGANTDTQYF TGCGCCAGCAGCTTGGCCGTGGGGGCGAACACAGATACGCAGTATTTT
TRBJ1-4 TRBV7-2 TRBD1 - CASSPRDRDEKLFF TGTGCCAGCAGCCCGCGGGACAGGGACGAAAAACTGTTTTTT
TRBJ1-2 TRBV28 TRBD1 - CASSGTGGTNYGYTF TGTGCCAGCAGTGGGACAGGGGGGACGAACTATGGCTACACCTTC
TRBJ2-3 TRBV2 - - CASSDIGGITDTQYF TGTGCCAGCAGTGATATCGGCGGGATCACAGATACGCAGTATTTT
TRBJ1-2 TRBV7-8 - few CASSGREGNYGYTF TGTGCCAGCAGCGGCAGGGAAGGAAACTATGGCTACACCTTC
TRBJ2-2 TRBV19 - once CASKEGAGELFF TGTGCCAGTAAAGAGGGCGCCGGGGAGCTGTTTTTT
TRBJ2-3 TRBV4-1 - - CASSQGHYGTDTQYF TGCGCCAGCAGCCAAGGGCATTATGGCACAGATACGCAGTATTTT
TRBJ1-1 TRBV6-6 - - CASSPGLANTEAFF TGTGCCAGCAGCCCGGGACTTGCGAACACTGAAGCTTTCTTT
TRBJ2-1 TRBV7-3 - - CASSLTGYNEQFF TGTGCCAGCAGCTTAACCGGGTACAATGAGCAGTTCTTC
TRBJ1-2 TRBV6-4 - - CASNRTDYGYTF TGTGCCAGCAATCGGACAGACTATGGCTACACCTTC
TRBJ2-1 TRBV13 TRBD2 - CASRSDSGNEQFF TGTGCCAGCAGATCCGATAGCGGGAATGAGCAGTTCTTC
TRBJ2-6 TRBV4-1 TRBD1 - CASEPGQGASGANVLTF TGCGCCAGCGAACCGGGACAGGGGGCCTCTGGGGCCAACGTCCTGACTTTC
TRBJ2-7 TRBV7-2 TRBD1 - CASSLSGGPNEQYF TGTGCCAGCAGCTTATCAGGGGGTCCAAACGAGCAGTACTTC
TRBJ2-7 TRBV10-1 - few CASSESRNSLYEQYF TGCGCCAGCAGTGAGTCACGAAACAGCCTCTACGAGCAGTACTTC
TRBJ1-1 TRBV18 - - CASSEQANTEAFF TGTGCCAGCTCAGAGCAGGCTAACACTGAAGCTTTCTTT
TRBJ2-5 TRBV4-2 TRBD2 - CASSQDVAGGGETQYF TGTGCCAGCAGCCAAGATGTAGCGGGAGGGGGGGAGACCCAGTACTTC
TRBJ2-7 TRBV28 - - CASRAGLSYEQYF TGTGCCAGCAGGGCGGGTCTCTCCTACGAGCAGTACTTC
TRBJ1-2 TRBV7-2 - - CASSFQGYGYTF TGTGCCAGCAGCTTCCAGGGCTATGGCTACACCTTC
TRBJ1-1 TRBV18 - - CASSPPSAGANTEAFF TGTGCCAGCTCACCACCTTCAGCAGGGGCGAACACTGAAGCTTTCTTT
TRBJ2-7 TRBV18 - - CASSPPSLPYEQYF TGTGCCAGCTCACCACCTTCCCTCCCCTACGAGCAGTACTTC
TRBJ2-7 TRBV14 - - CASSQGFGRGYEQYF TGTGCCAGCAGCCAAGGATTCGGCAGGGGATACGAGCAGTACTTC
TRBJ1-1 TRBV30 - - CAWSPAGGEAFF TGTGCCTGGAGTCCCGCGGGGGGGGAAGCTTTCTTT
TRBJ2-7 TRBV28 - - CASSPHGLRGEQYF TGTGCCAGCAGCCCACACGGTCTAAGGGGCGAGCAGTACTTC
TRBJ2-7 TRBV6-6 TRBD2 - CASRDPGLAGGEQYF TGTGCCAGCAGAGACCCGGGACTAGCGGGAGGTGAGCAGTACTTC
TRBJ1-4 TRBV27 - - CASSLTGNEKLFF TGTGCCAGCAGTTTGACAGGAAATGAAAAACTGTTTTTT
TRBJ1-2 TRBV18 - - CASSPQGRGYTF TGTGCCAGCTCACCTCAGGGTCGCGGCTACACCTTC
TRBJ2-5 TRBV19 TRBD2 - CASSIGAGAEETQYF TGTGCCAGTAGTATCGGAGCGGGGGCTGAGGAGACCCAGTACTTC
TRBJ2-3 TRBV5-1 - - CASSLDRDTDTQYF TGCGCCAGCAGCTTGGACAGAGACACAGATACGCAGTATTTT
TRBJ1-5 TRBV27 - - CASREQGPNQPQHF TGTGCCAGCAGGGAACAGGGCCCCAATCAGCCCCAACATTTT
TRBJ1-6 TRBV28 TRBD1 - CASSPRTGGHNSPLHF TGTGCCAGCAGTCCTCGGACAGGGGGCCATAATTCACCCCTCCACTTT
TRBJ2-5 TRBV7-3 TRBD2 - CASSAGLAETQYF TGTGCCAGCAGCGCGGGACTAGCGGAGACCCAGTACTTC
TRBJ2-5 TRBV5-6 - - CASSWVERSQETQYF TGTGCCAGCAGCTGGGTCGAGCGGTCCCAAGAGACCCAGTACTTC